This is a list of T cell receptor beta chains from one sample in a study of memory B cells and T cells in multiple sclerosis. These receptors' targets are unknown. Profiled with immunoSEQ multiplex PCR; TCRdb holds only in-frame clones, not every one. The table lists about 45,000 clones, over 75% of them singletons. Sequencing was done on a sample of PBMCs from blood kept in culture. Receptors were obtained from a human donor with multiple sclerosis. The CDR3 runs from the conserved cysteine through the conserved F or W.

j_gene | v_gene | CDR3aa
TRBJ2-7 | TRBV5-1 | CASSSSGDEQYF
TRBJ1-1 | TRBV30 | CAWSAQGDTEAFF
TRBJ1-2 | TRBV10-3 | CAIRADDGYTF
TRBJ1-1 | TRBV10-3 | CAISAGVWTEAFF
TRBJ1-4 | TRBV7-2 | CASSRTGPNEKLFF
TRBJ2-2 | TRBV5-6 | CASSLNSGELFF
TRBJ2-5 | TRBV18 | CASSPRLAGEETQYF
TRBJ1-6 | TRBV2 | CASRSTGVDSPLHF
TRBJ1-4 | TRBV2 | CASMATNEKLFF
TRBJ2-7 | TRBV5-4 | CASSLDTRTDEQYF
TRBJ2-7 | TRBV5-1 | CASSLRAPYEQYF
TRBJ2-2 | TRBV28 | CASSLKGPGTGGELFF
TRBJ2-3 | TRBV6-1 | CASLASGGDTQYF
TRBJ2-7 | TRBV5-1 | CASSLQTASYEQYF
TRBJ2-2 | TRBV9 | CASSPRGQTNTGELFF
TRBJ1-4 | TRBV11-2 | CASSNSQGAYEKLFF
TRBJ1-3 | TRBV18 | CASSLQGPGGSGNTIYF